The next 21 T cell receptor beta chains were all read from a single sample in a study of T cells after yellow fever vaccination (dated by TCRdb to between 2017 and 2020). Library preparation employed 5' RACE. TCRdb records Illumina NovaSeq 6000 as the sequencer. TCRdb reprocessing: public reads trimmed at Q25 with fastp, clones called with MiXCR, in-frame beta chains kept. Each entry merges the rows of one CDR3 protein and shows their most common DNA and genes. In all, the sample holds some 150,000 distinct CDR3 sequences, and roughly a tenth of those were seen once. Together, the top ten hold approximately 35% of the sample. Read against the paper, the sample's treatment or condition label means: live attenuated yellow fever vaccine strain. The sample was CD8+ T cells sorted from PBMCs, taken 45 days after the yellow fever booster vaccination. The origin of the receptors is a man aged 18 to 29 who received the YFV17D yellow fever vaccine.

This rearrangement joins TRBV9 to TRBJ1-2; D is perhaps TRBD1 (5 bases). V was clipped by 0 bases and J by 4 bases, with 13 bases between them. The length of the CDR3 is 15 residues. CDR1 is SGDLS, CDR2 YYNGEE, per germline. The CDR3 nucleotides are TGTGCCAGCAGCGTAGGCGGAGGGACGTTCTATGGCTACACCTTC. Protein: CASSVGGGTFYGYTF.

This chain joins TRBV5-6 and TRBJ1-4, with TRBD1 matching 11 bases. CDR3 size: 17 residues. V shed 4 bases and J 7 bases; nucleotides not matched to a gene: 12. CDR1 SGHDT and CDR2 YYEEEE come from the germline V gene. The CDR3 loop is CASSAGTGGFEGEKLFF. CDR3 sequence (DNA): TGTGCCAGCAGCGCGGGGACAGGGGGTTTTGAAGGTGAAAAACTGTTTTTT.

This clonotype appeared a few times. The chain combines TRBV6-2 or TRBV6-3 with TRBJ2-7, with D possibly TRBD1 on 6 matching bases. CDR1 MNHEY and CDR2 SVGEGT come from the germline V gene. The CDR3 length is 14 residues. Trimming took off 7 bases at V and 6 bases at J, with 19 bases between the two ends. CDR3 region: CASTHPGHLSEQYV. The DNA for the CDR3 is TGTGCCAGCACTCATCCGGGACACCTTTCCGAGCAGTACGTC.

The genes are TRBV4-1 and TRBJ2-3, with D possibly being TRBD1 (6 bases). The CDR3 length is 18 residues. V shed 3 bases and J shed 4 bases, with 23 bases lying between them. Germline-derived CDR1 and CDR2 are MGHRA and YSYEKL. CDR3 coding DNA: TGCGCCAGCAGCCAGGTACCGGGACACAAGACCCCCGCAGATACGCAGTATTTT. It is translated as CASSQVPGHKTPADTQYF.

This clonotype was picked up one time. This rearrangement joins TRBV9 to TRBJ1-6; 7 positions agree with TRBD1. The CDR3 consists of 16 residues. CDR1 SGDLS and CDR2 YYNGEE come from the germline V gene. The V gene end was trimmed by 4 bases and the J gene end by 0 bases; junction bases not matched to a gene: 4. The DNA for the CDR3 is TGTGCCAGCAGCCCTTGGGACAGCTCCTATAATTCACCCCTCCACTTT. Its protein is CASSPWDSSYNSPLHF.

The V call is TRBV10-1, the J call TRBJ1-5, with 8 positions matching TRBD1. This CDR3 comprises 16 residues. The V segment lost 6 bases and the J segment 3 bases; nucleotides outside the gene matches: 10. In germline, CDR1 is WNHNN, CDR2 SYGVQD (reference sequence). The CDR3 region has the DNA TGCGCCAGCAGCCGGACAGGGCGTGATTTCAATCAGCCCCAGCATTTT. Protein sequence: CASSRTGRDFNQPQHF.

V gene TRBV15 combines with J gene TRBJ2-1, with unresolved D. Trimming removed 0 bases from V and 7 bases from J, with 10 bases in between. This CDR3 is 14 amino acids long. CDR1 and CDR2 (germline): LNHNV, YYDKDF (reference sequence). CDR3 DNA: TGTGCCACCAGCAGAGAACAGATACGTAATGAGCAGTTCTTC. Translated: CATSREQIRNEQFF.

This clonotype has a count of ten or more. The chain couples TRBV6-5 to TRBJ2-2, with a weak D call TRBD1 (6 bases). CDR1 is MNHEY, CDR2 SVGAGI, per germline. The V and J ends lost 9 bases and 4 bases respectively, with 12 bases between them. The CDR3 is made up of 13 amino acids. The CDR3 region is CASRQGITGELFF. Written as DNA, the CDR3 is TGTGCCAGTCGCCAGGGGATCACCGGGGAGCTGTTTTTT.

This clonotype was counted only a few times. The J gene is TRBJ2-7, the V gene TRBV10-3; D perhaps matches TRBD1 (7 bases). Germline V CDR1 and CDR2: ENHRY, SYGVKD. The ends were cut back, 5 bases at V and 0 bases at J, with 11 bases in the middle. The CDR3 runs 14 residues. The CDR3 protein is CAISQGGDSYEQYF. DNA for the CDR3: TGTGCCATCAGTCAGGGGGGTGACTCCTACGAGCAGTACTTC.

This clonotype has only a few counts. The CDR3 sequence is CASSFGTGYDEQYF. CDR3 DNA sequence: TGTGCCAGCAGCTTCGGGACAGGGTACGACGAGCAGTACTTC. The chain has TRBV7-9 and TRBJ2-7; TRBD1 matches 9 bases. V lost 3 bases, J lost 5 bases, and 5 bases stayed unmatched. This CDR3 is 14 amino acids long. Germline V gene data show CDR1 as SEHNR and CDR2 as FQNEAQ (reference sequence).

The CDR3 sequence: CASSAGTAKNIQYF. Written as DNA, the CDR3 is TGCGCCAGCAGTGCTGGGACTGCCAAAAACATTCAGTACTTC. The chain uses TRBV10-2 and TRBJ2-4, with a possible D match to TRBD2 (6 bases). Trimming shortened V by 4 bases and J by 1 base, and 8 bases separated the two germline ends. CDR1 WSHSY and CDR2 SAAADI come from the germline V gene. The CDR3 length is 14 residues.

Only a few counts were recorded for this clonotype. This chain joins TRBV5-4 and TRBJ2-1, with unresolved D. Trimming removed 2 bases from V and 2 bases from J, with 8 bases in between. Germline assignment: CDR1 SGHNT and CDR2 YYREEE (reference sequence). This CDR3 contains 14 residues. In nucleotides, the CDR3 is TGTGCCAGCAGCTTCGAGGTTACCTACAATGAGCAGTTCTTC. As protein: CASSFEVTYNEQFF.

V and J are TRBV4-1 and TRBJ1-1; D is perhaps TRBD1 (6 bases). The CDR3 contains 15 residues. Germline V gives CDR1 MGHRA, CDR2 YSYEKL. V shed 0 bases and J shed 5 bases, with 13 bases lying between them. This CDR3 reads CASSQEWGARTEAFF. The CDR3, as DNA: TGCGCCAGCAGCCAAGAGTGGGGGGCGCGGACTGAAGCTTTCTTT.

This clonotype was recorded a few times. This chain uses TRBV7-6 with TRBJ2-3; the D gene is possibly TRBD2 (5 bases). Trimming left V 4 bases short and J 4 bases short, with 9 bases between. Per the germline V gene, CDR1 is SGHVS and CDR2 is FNYEAQ. The CDR3 is 13 residues long. CDR3 protein: CASSSPGSDTQYF. The CDR3 DNA follows: TGTGCCAGCAGCTCCCCGGGGTCAGATACGCAGTATTTT.

This clonotype was recorded a few times. This chain uses TRBV27 with TRBJ1-5, with D possibly matching TRBD1 (6 bases). The CDR3 length is 14 residues. V lost 5 bases, J lost 3 bases, and 11 bases lay in between. The germline V gene encodes CDR1 MNHEY and CDR2 SMNVEV (reference sequence). The chain's CDR3 is CASSVEGDNQPQHF. The CDR3 DNA reads as TGTGCCAGCAGTGTCGAGGGGGACAATCAGCCCCAGCATTTT.

This clonotype was counted at least ten times. The gene calls are TRBV7-8 and TRBJ2-1; D tentatively reads TRBD1 or TRBD2 (5 bases each). Germline V CDR1 and CDR2: SGHVS, FQNEAQ. The CDR3 contains 15 residues. With 5 bases removed from V and 3 bases from J, the gap between germline ends came to 14 bases. CDR3 loop: CASSPRGADYNEQFF. The CDR3 DNA is TGTGCCAGCAGCCCACGAGGGGCGGACTACAATGAGCAGTTCTTC.

This clonotype was observed a handful of times. This chain connects TRBV12-3 or TRBV12-4 to TRBJ2-2; D not certain. The CDR3 sequence is 15 residues long. Trimming removed 5 bases at V and 0 bases at J, with 10 bases between. The CDR3 DNA reads TGTGCCAGCAGTAGACCCCCAGCGAACACCGGGGAGCTGTTTTTT. This codes for CASSRPPANTGELFF.

This clonotype was found many times. The chain combines TRBV6-4 with TRBJ2-3, with 10 bases lining up with TRBD2. CDR3 length: 15 residues. V dropped 4 bases and J dropped 1; count of bases not matched to a gene: 2. Germline loops: CDR1 MRHNA, CDR2 SNTAGT. CDR3 residues: CASSALAGGTDTQYF. The CDR3 bases are TGTGCCAGCAGTGCGCTAGCGGGGGGCACAGATACGCAGTATTTT.

This clonotype was counted between two and nine times. J is TRBJ2-1 and V is TRBV27; D ambiguous. V lost 4 bases and J lost 4, with 11 bases in between. The CDR3 sequence is 14 residues long. Per the germline V gene, CDR1 is MNHEY and CDR2 is SMNVEV (reference sequence). In DNA form, the CDR3 reads TGTGCCAGCAGTTGGAAAGGGATTTACAATGAGCAGTTCTTC. This translates into CASSWKGIYNEQFF.

The chain carries TRBV12-3 or TRBV12-4 and TRBJ2-3; D remains ambiguous. This CDR3 comprises 12 residues. Trimming pared 5 bases from V and 2 bases from J, leaving 5 bases between. The CDR3 bases are TGTGCCAGCAGTGAGGACACAGATACGCAGTATTTT. As protein: CASSEDTDTQYF.

This chain joins TRBV7-6 and TRBJ2-5; 8 bases are a match to TRBD1. V was clipped by 0 bases and J by 2 bases; unmatched bases: 2. CDR1 and CDR2 (germline): SGHVS, FNYEAQ. This CDR3 comprises 15 residues. In DNA, the CDR3 is TGTGCCAGCAGCTTAGCGCAGGGGGCTCAAGAGACCCAGTACTTC. It codes for CASSLAQGAQETQYF.